This T cell receptor (beta chain) appears in the sequencing data of a study of blood T cell repertoires in COVID-19. Study-wide context: The analysed material was cDNA or gDNA that came from T cells, B-cell-depleted T cells, or PBMCs.

From germline, CDR1 is LNHDA and CDR2 SQIVND (reference sequence). The CDR3 consists of 15 residues. The ends lost 6 bases at V and 5 bases at J; junction bases unmatched: 11. Here immunoSEQ multiplex PCR was the method, and the copy in TCRdb shows in-frame clones only, minus some. The table lists about 91,000 clones, around 90% of them singletons, with 4.5% to 5.5% in the top ten. Sequenced sample: peripheral blood. The TCR sequence derives from a woman of 80 years or more with active COVID-19. The genes are TRBV19 and TRBJ2-5, with 8 bases matching TRBD2. Written as DNA, the CDR3 is TGTGCCAGTAGGGTTTCCGCGGGAGGTACGGAGACCCAGTACTTC. Translating it yields CASRVSAGGTETQYF.